This TCR beta chain was captured in a study of T-cell memory formation after mild COVID-19 (TCRdb year 2021). At the level of the whole study: TCR sequence clusters from the two donors were largely donor specific. The cohort comprised two young, previously healthy adult volunteers, one female and one male. In a couple of donors, T-cell clones that expanded and contracted after mild COVID-19 were tracked by sequencing TCRalpha and TCRbeta repertoires over time. The paper as a whole reports these results and caveats: The detection of some responding clones in pre-infection memory suggests that pre-existing cross-reactive memory T cells joined the SARS-CoV-2 response. Whether the second-wave clones peaking on day 37 were SARS-CoV-2 specific was not confirmed. Contracting CD4+ clones turned up mainly in the CM and EM memory subsets, whereas EMRA was where CD8+ clones were enriched. From day 15 to 85, contracting clones showed balanced CD4/CD8 phenotypes, whereas a second wave of clones that expanded from day 15 to 37 leaned towards CD4+. The study included only a couple of mild cases, and larger cohorts that include severe cases with pre-infection samples were judged to be necessary.

The sequencer listed for this sample is Illumina NovaSeq 6000. cDNA libraries for TCRalpha and TCRbeta were prepared by 5'RACE using constant-segment primers, with sample barcodes and unique molecular identifiers added. Trizol reagent was used to extract RNA from every sample. Amplification of the libraries took two PCR steps, and the second step added a second sample barcode plus Illumina TruSeq adapters. Sequencing of libraries was performed on an Illumina NovaSeq with 2 x 150 bp paired-end reads. Processing in the source paper ran as follows. With migec v1.2.7, reads were demultiplexed and then collapsed into UMI-guided consensus sequences. Using mixcr v2.1.11, UMI consensuses were aligned to TRA and TRB V and J templates and then assembled into clonotypes. A clonotype was counted as expanded or contracted only when both edgeR and NoisET called the clonotype significant, with the noise models trained on biological replicates. edgeR calls used a false discovery rate-adjusted p below 0.01 and a log2 fold-change threshold of 1. As an exploratory analysis of dynamics, PCA with hierarchical clustering was applied to max-normalized trajectories of the 1000 most abundant clonotypes. Separately sequenced CD4+ and CD8+ repertoires were used to assign the CD4 or CD8 phenotype of responding clones. TCRdb applied fastp at Q25 and MiXCR to the public reads, then kept only in-frame beta chains. Each entry is one CDR3 protein sequence, shown with its most common DNA and genes. These V and J calls derive from TCRdb rather than the authors' analysis. In this sample the table shows approximately 50,000 distinct CDR3 sequences, about 12% of which occur a single time. Jointly, the top ten make up approximately 25% of the sample.

PBMCs were isolated by Ficoll-Paque density gradient centrifugation. Trimming removed 6 bases from V and 3 bases from J, leaving 20 bases between the germline ends. From the cysteine up to the phenylalanine, the CDR3 has a length of 16 residues. Only the CDR3 DNA stays, 48 bases, in frame from base 1. The germline V gene encodes CDR1 SGHVS and CDR2 FNYEAQ. This clonotype was recorded many times. Its binding antigen is unknown. Qualities for individual bases were not recorded, and no much larger clone is one base off. The receptor was derived from a man younger than 35 who had mild COVID-19 (a few samples of this study predate the infection). The sample titles of this study are shuffled in the database, so cell type and time point are left out; the donor was told from shared clones. This chain is built from TRBV7-6 and TRBJ2-5; TRBD2 could be the D gene, as 7 bases match. The source material was PBMCs or a T cell subset sorted from them (not recorded which). The CDR3 region has the sequence CASRLTGGRGKETQYF. The sequenced DNA is TGTGCCAGCAGATTAACGGGGGGCCGAGGGAAAGAGACCCAGTACTTC.